This T cell receptor (beta chain) was observed in a study of spatial heterogeneity in lung cancer. Study background: The library had UMIs, and each TCR and UMI pair averaged more than ten raw reads.

Noted time point: sample taken at primary tumor resection. This clonotype has more than one count but fewer than ten. What it recognizes is unknown. MiXCR was run by TCRdb on the 5' RACE reads, yielding one entry per CDR3 protein. The profile covers 2,500 to 3,500 distinct CDR3 sequences, with around 3.3% appearing a single time and about 17% taken by the ten largest. Findings of the study overall: Tracking of tumor mutation counts was seen in expanded intratumoral alpha and beta TCR counts. The numbers of ubiquitous and regional expanded TCRs correlated with ubiquitous and regional nonsynonymous mutations, respectively.

The sample consisted of lung tumor tissue, taken at surgery. The receptor's source is a male donor with early-stage non-small cell lung cancer.

This CDR3 is CASSSGAFYEQYV. The CDR3 bases are TGTGCCAGCAGCTCCGGGGCCTTCTACGAGCAGTACGTC. The chain links TRBV5-6 to TRBJ2-7; D is possibly TRBD1 or TRBD2 (5 bases each). Germline V gene sequence: CDR1 SGHDT, CDR2 YYEEEE. V lost 3 bases and J 3 bases, leaving 10 bases between the germline ends. This CDR3 is 13 amino acids long.